This T cell receptor (beta chain) was sequenced during a study of T cell repertoires in cytomegalovirus infection. The ends were cut back, 2 bases at V and 0 bases at J, with 19 bases in the middle. CDR3 size: 18 residues. Germline loops: CDR1 SGHKS, CDR2 YYEKEE (reference sequence). Regarding this clonotype: No antigen is known for it.

The study, taken as a whole, reports: Cumulative frequency of public TCR beta families picked out carriers of CMV plus the relevant HLA. HLA-C-restricted CMV clonotypes gave the most frequent clonotype in two of eight donors.

TCRdb fed the reads into MiXCR, producing one record per CDR3 protein. The table lists approximately 730,000 distinct CDR3 sequences, around 32% of them singletons. Sequences were derived from cultured PBMCs, sampled from culture after CMV antigen stimulation. The source is a human donor in good health (CMV status not recorded). Some clones in this sample may be carry-over from other donors' samples. This sequence joins TRBV5-5 and TRBJ2-3; unclear D gene. The CDR3 nucleotides read TGTGCCAGCAGCTTTATCCCCCTCTTGAAGCAAAGCACAGATACGCAGTATTTT. Amino acids: CASSFIPLLKQSTDTQYF.